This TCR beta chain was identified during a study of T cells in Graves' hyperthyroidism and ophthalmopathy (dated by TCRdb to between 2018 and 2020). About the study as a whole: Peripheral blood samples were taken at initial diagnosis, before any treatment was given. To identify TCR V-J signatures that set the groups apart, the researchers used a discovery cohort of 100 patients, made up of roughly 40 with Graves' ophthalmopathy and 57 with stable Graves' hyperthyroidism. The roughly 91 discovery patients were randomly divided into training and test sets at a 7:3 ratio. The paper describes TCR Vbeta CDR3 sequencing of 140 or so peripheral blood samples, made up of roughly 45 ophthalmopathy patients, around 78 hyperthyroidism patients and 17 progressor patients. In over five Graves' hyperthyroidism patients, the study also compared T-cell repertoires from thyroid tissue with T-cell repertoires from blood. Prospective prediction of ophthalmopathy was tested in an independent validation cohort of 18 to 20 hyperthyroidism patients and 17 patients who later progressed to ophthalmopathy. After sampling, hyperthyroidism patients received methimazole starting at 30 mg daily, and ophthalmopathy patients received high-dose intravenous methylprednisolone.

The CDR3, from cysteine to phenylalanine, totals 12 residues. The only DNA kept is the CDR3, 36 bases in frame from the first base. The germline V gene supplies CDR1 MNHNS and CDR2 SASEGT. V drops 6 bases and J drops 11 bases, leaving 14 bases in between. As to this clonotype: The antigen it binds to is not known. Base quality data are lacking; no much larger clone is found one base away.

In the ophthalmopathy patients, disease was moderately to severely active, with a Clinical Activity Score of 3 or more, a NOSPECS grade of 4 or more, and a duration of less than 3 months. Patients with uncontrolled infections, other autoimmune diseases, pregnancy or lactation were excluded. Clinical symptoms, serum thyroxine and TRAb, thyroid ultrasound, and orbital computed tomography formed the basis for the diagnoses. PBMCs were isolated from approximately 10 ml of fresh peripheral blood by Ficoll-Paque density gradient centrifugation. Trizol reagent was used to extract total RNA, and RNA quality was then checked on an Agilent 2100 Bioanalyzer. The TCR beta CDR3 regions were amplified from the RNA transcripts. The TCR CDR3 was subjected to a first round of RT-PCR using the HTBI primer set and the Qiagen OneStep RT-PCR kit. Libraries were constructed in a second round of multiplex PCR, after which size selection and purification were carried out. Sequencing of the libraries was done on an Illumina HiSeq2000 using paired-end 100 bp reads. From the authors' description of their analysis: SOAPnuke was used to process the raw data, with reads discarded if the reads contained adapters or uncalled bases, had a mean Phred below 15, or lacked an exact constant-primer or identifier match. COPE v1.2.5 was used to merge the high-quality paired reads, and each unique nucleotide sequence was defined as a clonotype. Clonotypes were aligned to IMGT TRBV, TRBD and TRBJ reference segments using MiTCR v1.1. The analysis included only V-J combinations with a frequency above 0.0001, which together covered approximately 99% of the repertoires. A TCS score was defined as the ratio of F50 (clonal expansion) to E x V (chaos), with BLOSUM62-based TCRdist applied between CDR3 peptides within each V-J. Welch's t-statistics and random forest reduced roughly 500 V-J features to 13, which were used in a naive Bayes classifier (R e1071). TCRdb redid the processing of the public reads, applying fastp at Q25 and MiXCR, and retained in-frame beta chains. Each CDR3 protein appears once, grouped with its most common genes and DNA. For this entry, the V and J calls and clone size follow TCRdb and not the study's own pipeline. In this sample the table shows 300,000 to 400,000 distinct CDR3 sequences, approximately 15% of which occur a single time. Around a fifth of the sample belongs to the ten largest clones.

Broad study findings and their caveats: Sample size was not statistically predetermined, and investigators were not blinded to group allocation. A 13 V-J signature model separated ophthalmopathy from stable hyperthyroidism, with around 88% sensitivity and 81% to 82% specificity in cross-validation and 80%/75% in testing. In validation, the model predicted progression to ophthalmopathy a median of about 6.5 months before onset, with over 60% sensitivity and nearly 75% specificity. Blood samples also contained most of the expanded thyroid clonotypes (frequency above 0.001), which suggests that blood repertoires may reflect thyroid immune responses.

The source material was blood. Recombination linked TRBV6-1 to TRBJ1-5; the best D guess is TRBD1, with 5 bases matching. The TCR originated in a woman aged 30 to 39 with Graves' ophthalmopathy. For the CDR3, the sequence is CASRRPQGTQHF. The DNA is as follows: TGTGCCAGCAGACGCCCTCAGGGTACCCAGCATTTT.